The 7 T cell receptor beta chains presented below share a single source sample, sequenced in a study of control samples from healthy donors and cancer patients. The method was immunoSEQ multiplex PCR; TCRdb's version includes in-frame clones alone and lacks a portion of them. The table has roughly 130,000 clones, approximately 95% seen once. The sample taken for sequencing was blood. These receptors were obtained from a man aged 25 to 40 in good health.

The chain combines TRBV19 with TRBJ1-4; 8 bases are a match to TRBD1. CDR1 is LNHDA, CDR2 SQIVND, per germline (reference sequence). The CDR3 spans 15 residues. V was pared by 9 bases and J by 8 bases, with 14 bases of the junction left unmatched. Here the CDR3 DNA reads TGTGCCAGCCGTAACGCCCCAGGACAGGGAGAAAAACTGTTTTTT. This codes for CASRNAPGQGEKLFF. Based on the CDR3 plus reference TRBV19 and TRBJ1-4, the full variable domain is DGGITQSPKYLFRKEGQNVTLSCEQNLNHDAMYWYRQDPGQGLRLIYYSQIVNDFQKGDIAEGYSVSREKKESFPLTVTSAQKNPTAFYLCASRNAPGQGEKLFFGSGTQLSVL.

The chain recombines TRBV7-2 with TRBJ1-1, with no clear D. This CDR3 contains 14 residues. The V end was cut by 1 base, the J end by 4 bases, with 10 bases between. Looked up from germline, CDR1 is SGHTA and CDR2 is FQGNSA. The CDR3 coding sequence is TGTGCCAGCAGCTTAGTGCAGGTCGGCACTGAAGCTTTCTTT. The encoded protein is CASSLVQVGTEAFF.

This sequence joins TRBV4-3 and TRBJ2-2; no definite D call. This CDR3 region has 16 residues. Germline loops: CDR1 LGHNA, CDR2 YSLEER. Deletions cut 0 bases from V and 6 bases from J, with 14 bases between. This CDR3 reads CASSQDGVGFAGELFF. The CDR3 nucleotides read TGCGCCAGCAGCCAAGATGGTGTGGGTTTCGCCGGGGAGCTGTTTTTT.

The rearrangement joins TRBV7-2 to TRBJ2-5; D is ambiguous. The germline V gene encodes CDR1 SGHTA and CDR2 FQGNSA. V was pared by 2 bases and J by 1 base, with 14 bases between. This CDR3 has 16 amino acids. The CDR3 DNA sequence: TGTGCCAGCAGCTTAACCCCAAGGACCCGCCAAGAGACCCAGTACTTC. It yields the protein CASSLTPRTRQETQYF.

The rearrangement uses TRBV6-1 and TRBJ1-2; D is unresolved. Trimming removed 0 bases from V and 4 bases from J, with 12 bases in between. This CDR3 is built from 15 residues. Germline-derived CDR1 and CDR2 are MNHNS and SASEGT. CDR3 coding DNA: TGTGCCAGCAGTGAAGCCCCACGGGCTCTCTATGGCTACACCTTC. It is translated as CASSEAPRALYGYTF.

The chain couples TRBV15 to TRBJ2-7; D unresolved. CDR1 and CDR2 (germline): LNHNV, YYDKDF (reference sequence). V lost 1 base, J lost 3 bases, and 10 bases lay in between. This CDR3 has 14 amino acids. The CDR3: CATSRGGASYEQYF. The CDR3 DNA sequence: TGTGCCACCAGCAGAGGCGGCGCCAGCTACGAGCAGTACTTC.

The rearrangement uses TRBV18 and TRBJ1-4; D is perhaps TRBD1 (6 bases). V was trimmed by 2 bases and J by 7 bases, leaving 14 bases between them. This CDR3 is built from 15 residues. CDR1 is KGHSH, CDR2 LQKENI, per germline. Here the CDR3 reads CASSPDRFRGEKLFF. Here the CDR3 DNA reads TGTGCCAGCTCACCAGACAGGTTTCGTGGTGAAAAACTGTTTTTT.